This TCR beta chain is from a study of prognosis after radiotherapy for stage I lung cancer. Background on the study: The patients, all with stage I non-small cell lung cancer, were enrolled between April 2018 and January 2019. No patient was treated with concurrent therapy while undergoing stereotactic body radiotherapy. Whole-study results and caveats: Compared with a median of 10,088 beforehand, unique TCR clone counts dropped to approximately 7,400 after stereotactic body radiation therapy.

By its share, this clonotype is medium-sized. Its antigen is undetermined. Genomic DNA was the source, and TCR beta CDR3 was amplified from it by two-round multiplex PCR. First-round PCR employed TRBV- and TRBJ-specific primers for each gene. MiXCR, run by TCRdb on the multiplex PCR reads, gives a single entry per CDR3 protein. The table records over 12,000 distinct CDR3 sequences, 25% to 35% of them present only once. Germline V gene data show CDR1 as SGHRS and CDR2 as YFSETQ. The V segment lost 4 bases and the J segment 3 bases; nucleotides outside the gene matches: 5. The CDR3 is 14 residues long. This TCR was recovered from a donor of 50 years or more with non-small cell lung cancer. The input for sequencing was PBMCs, taken before or after stereotactic body radiation therapy (not recorded which). The chain recombines TRBV5-1 with TRBJ2-3, with 7 bases that match TRBD2. The CDR3 here is CASSKGLETDTQYF. The CDR3 DNA sequence: TGCGCCAGCAGCAAAGGACTAGAAACAGATACGCAGTATTTT.